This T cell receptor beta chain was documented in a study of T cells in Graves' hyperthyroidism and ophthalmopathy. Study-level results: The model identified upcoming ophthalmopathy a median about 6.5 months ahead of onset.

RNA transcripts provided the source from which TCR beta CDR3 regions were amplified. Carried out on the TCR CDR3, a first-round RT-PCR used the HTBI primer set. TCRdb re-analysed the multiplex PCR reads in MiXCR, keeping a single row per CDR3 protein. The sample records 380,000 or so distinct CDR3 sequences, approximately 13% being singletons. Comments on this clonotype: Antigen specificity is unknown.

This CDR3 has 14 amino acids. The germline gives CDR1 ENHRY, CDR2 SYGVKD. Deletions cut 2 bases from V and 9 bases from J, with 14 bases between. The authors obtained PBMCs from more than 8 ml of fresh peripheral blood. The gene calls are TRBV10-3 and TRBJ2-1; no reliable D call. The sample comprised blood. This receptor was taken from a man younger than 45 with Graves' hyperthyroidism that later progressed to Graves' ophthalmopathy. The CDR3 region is CAISEDFASGEQFF. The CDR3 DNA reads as TGTGCCATCAGTGAGGACTTTGCGTCCGGTGAGCAGTTCTTC.